This T cell receptor beta chain emerged from a study of blood T cell repertoires in COVID-19. Study in general: Both acute and convalescent COVID-19 samples were obtained from the United States, Italy and Spain. The cDNA or gDNA used as material had been derived from T cells, B-cell-depleted T cells, or PBMCs.

How the authors handled the data: Scientists estimated how many nucleated cells there were by amplifying reference gene primers. Clones were read by immunoSEQ multiplex PCR, and TCRdb kept only the in-frame ones, dropping some. D and trimming come from the DNA, and the V and J calls and clone size come from that table. The data hold some 130,000 clones, with around 89% observed a single time. The CDR3 totals 14 residues. Trimming at V came to 6 bases and at J to 2 bases, leaving 4 bases not matched to a gene. From germline, CDR1 is MNHEY and CDR2 SMNVEV (reference sequence). The TCR comes from a man aged 65 to 85 with active COVID-19. The chain uses TRBV27 and TRBJ2-1; 7 bases are a match to TRBD1. Sequencing was done on a sample of peripheral blood. The CDR3 spells CASSRQGAYNEQFF. Here the CDR3 DNA reads TGTGCCAGCAGCAGACAGGGTGCCTACAATGAGCAGTTCTTC.